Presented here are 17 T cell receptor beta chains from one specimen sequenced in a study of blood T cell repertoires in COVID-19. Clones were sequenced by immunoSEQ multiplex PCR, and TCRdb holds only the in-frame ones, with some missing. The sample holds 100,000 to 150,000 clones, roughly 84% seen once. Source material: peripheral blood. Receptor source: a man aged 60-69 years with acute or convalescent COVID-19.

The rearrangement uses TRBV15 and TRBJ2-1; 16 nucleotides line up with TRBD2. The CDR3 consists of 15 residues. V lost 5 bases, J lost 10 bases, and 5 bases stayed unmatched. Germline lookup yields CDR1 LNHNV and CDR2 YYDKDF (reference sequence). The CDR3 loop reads CATSPGTSGGVEQFF. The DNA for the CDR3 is TGTGCCACCAGCCCCGGGACTAGCGGGGGGGTCGAGCAGTTCTTC.

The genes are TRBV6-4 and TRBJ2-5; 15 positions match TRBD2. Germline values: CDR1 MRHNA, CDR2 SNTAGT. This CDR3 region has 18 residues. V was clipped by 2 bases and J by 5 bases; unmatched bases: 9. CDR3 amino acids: CASSDTRRTSGGVETQYF. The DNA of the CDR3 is TGTGCCAGCAGTGACACCCGTCGGACTAGCGGGGGGGTGGAGACCCAGTACTTC.

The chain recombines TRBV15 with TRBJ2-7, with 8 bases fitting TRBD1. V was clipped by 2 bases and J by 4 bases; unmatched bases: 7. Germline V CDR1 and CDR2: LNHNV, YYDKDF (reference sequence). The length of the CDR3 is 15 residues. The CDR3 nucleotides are TGTGCCACCAGCAGAAGGAACCGGGACAGGTACGAGCAGTACTTC. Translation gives CATSRRNRDRYEQYF. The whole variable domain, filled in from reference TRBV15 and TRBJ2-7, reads DAMVIQNPRYQVTQFGKPVTLSCSQTLNHNVMYWYQQKSSQAPKLLFHYYDKDFNNEADTPDNFQSRRPNTSFCFLDIRSPGLGDTAMYLCATSRRNRDRYEQYFGPGTRLTVT.

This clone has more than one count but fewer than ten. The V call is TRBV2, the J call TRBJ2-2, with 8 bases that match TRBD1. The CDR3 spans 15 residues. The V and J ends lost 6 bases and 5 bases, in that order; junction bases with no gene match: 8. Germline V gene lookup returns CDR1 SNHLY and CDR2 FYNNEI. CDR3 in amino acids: CASRGAGGVTGELFF. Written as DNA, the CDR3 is TGTGCCAGCAGAGGGGCAGGGGGCGTTACCGGGGAGCTGTTTTTT. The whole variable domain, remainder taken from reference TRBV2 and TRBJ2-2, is EPEVTQTPSHQVTQMGQEVILRCVPISNHLYFYWYRQILGQKVEFLVSFYNNEISEKSEIFDDQFSVERPDGSNFTLKIRSTKLEDSAMYFCASRGAGGVTGELFFGEGSRLTVL.

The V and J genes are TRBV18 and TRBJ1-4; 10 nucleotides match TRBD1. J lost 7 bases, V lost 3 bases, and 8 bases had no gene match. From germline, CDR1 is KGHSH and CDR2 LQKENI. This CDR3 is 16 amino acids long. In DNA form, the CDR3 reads TGTGCCAGCTCACCGCGGCGACAGGGGGCGCGTGAAAAACTGTTTTTT. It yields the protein CASSPRRQGAREKLFF.

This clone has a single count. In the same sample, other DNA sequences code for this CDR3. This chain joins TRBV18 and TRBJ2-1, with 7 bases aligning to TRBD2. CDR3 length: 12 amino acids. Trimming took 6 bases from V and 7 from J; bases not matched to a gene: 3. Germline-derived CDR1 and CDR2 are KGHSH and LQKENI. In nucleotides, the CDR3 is TGTGCCAGCTCCCCGGGGGGTAATGAGCAGTTCTTC. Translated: CASSPGGNEQFF.

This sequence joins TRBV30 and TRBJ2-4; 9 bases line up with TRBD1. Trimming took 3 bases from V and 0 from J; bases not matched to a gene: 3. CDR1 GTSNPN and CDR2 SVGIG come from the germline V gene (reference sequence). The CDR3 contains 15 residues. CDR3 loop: CAWSLDRGAKNIQYF. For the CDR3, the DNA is TGTGCCTGGAGCTTGGACAGGGGAGCCAAAAACATTCAGTACTTC.

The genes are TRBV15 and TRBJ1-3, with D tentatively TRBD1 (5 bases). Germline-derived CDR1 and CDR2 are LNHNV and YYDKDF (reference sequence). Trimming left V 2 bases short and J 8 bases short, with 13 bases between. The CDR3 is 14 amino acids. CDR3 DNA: TGTGCCACCAGCAGATTGGGGCTTCAGGACACCATATATTTT. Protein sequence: CATSRLGLQDTIYF. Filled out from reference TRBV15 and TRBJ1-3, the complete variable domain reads DAMVIQNPRYQVTQFGKPVTLSCSQTLNHNVMYWYQQKSSQAPKLLFHYYDKDFNNEADTPDNFQSRRPNTSFCFLDIRSPGLGDTAMYLCATSRLGLQDTIYFGEGSWLTVV.

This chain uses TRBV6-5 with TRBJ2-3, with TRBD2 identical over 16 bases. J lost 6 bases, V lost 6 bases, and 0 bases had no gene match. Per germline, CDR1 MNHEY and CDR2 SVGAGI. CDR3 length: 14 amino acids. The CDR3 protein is CASRGLAGGDTQYF. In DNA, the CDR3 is TGTGCCAGCAGGGGACTAGCGGGGGGGGATACGCAGTATTTT.

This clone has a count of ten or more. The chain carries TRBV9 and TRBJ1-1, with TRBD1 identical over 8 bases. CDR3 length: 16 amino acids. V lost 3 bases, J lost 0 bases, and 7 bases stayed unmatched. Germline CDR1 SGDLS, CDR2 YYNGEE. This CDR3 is CASSAQLTGVNTEAFF. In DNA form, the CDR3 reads TGTGCCAGCAGCGCCCAGCTGACAGGGGTGAACACTGAAGCTTTCTTT.

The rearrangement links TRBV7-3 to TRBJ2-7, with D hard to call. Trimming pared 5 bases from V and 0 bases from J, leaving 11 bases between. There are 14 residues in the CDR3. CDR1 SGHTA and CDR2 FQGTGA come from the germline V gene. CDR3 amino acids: CASSPQPSSYEQYF. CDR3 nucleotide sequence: TGTGCCAGCAGCCCCCAACCGAGCTCCTACGAGCAGTACTTC.

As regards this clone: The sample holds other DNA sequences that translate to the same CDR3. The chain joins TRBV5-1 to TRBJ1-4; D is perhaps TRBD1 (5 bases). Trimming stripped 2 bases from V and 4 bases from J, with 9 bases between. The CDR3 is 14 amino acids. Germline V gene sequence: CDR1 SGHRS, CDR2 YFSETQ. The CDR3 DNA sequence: TGCGCCAGCAGCTTAGACAGCTATAATGAAAAACTGTTTTTT. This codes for CASSLDSYNEKLFF. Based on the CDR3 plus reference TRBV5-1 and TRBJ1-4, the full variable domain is KAGVTQTPRYLIKTRGQQVTLSCSPISGHRSVSWYQQTPGQGLQFLFEYFSETQRNKGNFPGRFSGRQFSNSRSEMNVSTLELGDSALYLCASSLDSYNEKLFFGSGTQLSVL.

As DNA, the CDR3 is TGTGCCAGCAGCCAAGGACTAGGCACAGATACGCAGTATTTT. Translating gives CASSQGLGTDTQYF. The chain uses TRBV4-2 and TRBJ2-3, with D possibly being TRBD2 (6 bases). Trimming took 1 base from V and 1 from J, leaving 6 bases between them. CDR1 LGHNA and CDR2 YNFKEQ come from the germline V gene. This CDR3 region has 14 residues.

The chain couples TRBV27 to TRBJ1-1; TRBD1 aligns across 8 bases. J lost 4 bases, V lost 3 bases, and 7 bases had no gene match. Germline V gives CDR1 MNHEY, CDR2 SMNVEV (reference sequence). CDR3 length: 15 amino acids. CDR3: CASSFGQGTSTEAFF. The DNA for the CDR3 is TGTGCCAGCAGTTTCGGACAGGGAACTTCCACTGAAGCTTTCTTT.

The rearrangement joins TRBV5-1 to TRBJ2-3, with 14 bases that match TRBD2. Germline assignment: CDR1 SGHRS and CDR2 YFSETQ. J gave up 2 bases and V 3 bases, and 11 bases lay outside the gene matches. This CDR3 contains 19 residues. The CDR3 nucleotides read TGCGCCAGCAGCTCCTCCGGGACTAGCGGGGGCCAATCCACAGATACGCAGTATTTT. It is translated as CASSSSGTSGGQSTDTQYF.

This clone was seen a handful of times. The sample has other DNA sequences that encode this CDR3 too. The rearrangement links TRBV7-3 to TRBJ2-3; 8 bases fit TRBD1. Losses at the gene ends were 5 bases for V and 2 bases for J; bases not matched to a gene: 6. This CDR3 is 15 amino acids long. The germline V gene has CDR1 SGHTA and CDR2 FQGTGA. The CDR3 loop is CASSPDRGLTDTQYF. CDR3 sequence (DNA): TGTGCCAGCAGCCCCGACAGGGGACTCACAGATACGCAGTATTTT.

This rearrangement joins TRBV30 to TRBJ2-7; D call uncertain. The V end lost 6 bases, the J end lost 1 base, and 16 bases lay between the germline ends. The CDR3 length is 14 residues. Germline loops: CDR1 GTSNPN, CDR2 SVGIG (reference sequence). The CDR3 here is CACSFQVPSYEQYF. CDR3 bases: TGTGCCTGTTCCTTCCAGGTGCCTTCCTACGAGCAGTACTTC.